The 31 T cell receptor beta chains in this list originate from one sample, sequenced in a study of regulatory T cells in long-lasting Graves disease. Time point indicated: newly diagnosed GD, antithyroid drugs for less than 3 months. Isolated PBMC RNA provided the starting material for the TCR library. Assembly of TCR beta libraries relied on iRepertoire HTBI primers together with Arm-PCR of CDR3 regions. TCRdb independently ran MiXCR on the multiplex PCR reads; one entry per CDR3 protein. The sample gives more than 400,000 distinct CDR3 sequences, around 15% of which show up once; 9% to 15% is in the top ten. These same data were also listed under a study on T cells in Graves' hyperthyroidism and ophthalmopathy.

This material consisted of peripheral blood mononuclear cells (PBMCs), taken at new diagnosis, from a patient treated with antithyroid drugs. These receptors were obtained from a man aged 35-49 years with Graves disease.

At least ten counts were recorded for this clonotype. CDR3 amino acids: CASSPGTIPGETQYF. The CDR3 nucleotides read TGTGCCAGCAGTCCCGGGACTATCCCTGGGGAGACCCAGTACTTC. The genes are TRBV12-3 or TRBV12-4 and TRBJ2-5, with TRBD2 identical over 7 bases. The CDR3 covers 15 residues. With V trimmed by 5 bases and J by 5 bases, 11 bases remained unmatched.

This clonotype was picked up many times. CDR3 sequence (DNA): TGTGCCAGCAGCCGCAGGGGGCGGGGCACCGGGGAGCTGTTTTTT. Translation gives CASSRRGRGTGELFF. The genes are TRBV27 and TRBJ2-2; 8 bases align to TRBD1. From germline, CDR1 is MNHEY and CDR2 SMNVEV (reference sequence). Germline trimming cut 6 bases from V and 4 bases from J; bases unmatched to any gene: 7. This CDR3 has 15 amino acids.

The table lists this clonotype with a few counts. This sequence joins TRBV28 and TRBJ1-3; 8 bases fit TRBD1. Per germline, CDR1 MDHEN and CDR2 SYDVKM. V lost 5 bases and J lost 3; bases outside the gene matches: 9. There are 16 residues in the CDR3. This CDR3 reads CASSDPGGAGGNTIYF. Here the CDR3 DNA reads TGTGCCAGCAGTGACCCAGGGGGCGCGGGTGGAAACACCATATATTTT.

This clonotype appeared many times. The chain carries TRBV28 and TRBJ2-1; 7 bases fit TRBD2. CDR3 length equals 16 residues. Germline CDR1 MDHEN, CDR2 SYDVKM. V shed 4 bases and J 0 bases; nucleotides not matched to a gene: 6. In nucleotides, the CDR3 is TGTGCCAGCAGTTGGTGGGGGGGGAGCTCCTACAATGAGCAGTTCTTC. Translation gives CASSWWGGSSYNEQFF.

In this sample, this clonotype turned up many times. The rearrangement links TRBV3-1 to TRBJ1-1; 8 nucleotides align to TRBD1. CDR3 length: 14 residues. Losses at the gene ends were 5 bases for V and 1 base for J; bases not matched to a gene: 3. Germline CDR1 and CDR2: LGHDT and YNNKEL (reference sequence). CDR3 residues: CASSAGGRNTEAFF. In DNA form, the CDR3 reads TGTGCCAGCAGCGCAGGGGGCCGGAACACTGAAGCTTTCTTT.

A few counts support this clonotype. This chain connects TRBV5-7 to TRBJ2-7, with unresolved D. TRBV5-7 falls under the ORF class, with uncertain function. V lost 3 bases, J lost 6 bases, and 4 bases lay in between. This CDR3 contains 10 residues. CDR3 loop: CASSCREQYF. The CDR3 bases are TGTGCCAGCAGCTGCCGCGAGCAGTACTTC.

This clonotype has ten or more counts. The rearrangement joins TRBV27 to TRBJ2-5; 13 bases line up with TRBD2. From germline, CDR1 is MNHEY and CDR2 SMNVEV (reference sequence). Trimming took 5 bases from V and 4 from J; bases not matched to a gene: 16. This CDR3 has 19 residues. The CDR3 sequence is CASSPRTSGSSRERETQYF. DNA of the CDR3: TGTGCCAGCAGTCCGCGGACTAGCGGGAGTTCTAGAGAGAGAGAGACCCAGTACTTC.

This clonotype was recorded many times. This sequence joins TRBV20-1 and TRBJ2-1; TRBD2 matches at 8 bases. Trimming at V came to 3 bases and at J to 4 bases, leaving 11 bases not matched to a gene. The germline V gene has CDR1 DFQATT and CDR2 SNEGSKA (reference sequence). This CDR3 is built from 16 residues. CDR3 sequence reads: CSARGLQRESYNEQFF. Written as DNA, the CDR3 is TGCAGTGCTAGGGGTCTCCAGCGGGAGTCGTACAATGAGCAGTTCTTC.

This clonotype has a handful of counts. J is TRBJ2-1 and V is TRBV9; possibly TRBD2 for D (6 bases). V dropped 0 bases and J dropped 3 bases, with 13 bases sitting between them. Germline V gene data show CDR1 as SGDLS and CDR2 as YYNGEE. This CDR3 is built from 16 residues. The CDR3 spells CASSVDMRDNYNEQFF. The CDR3, as DNA: TGTGCCAGCAGCGTAGATATGCGGGATAACTACAATGAGCAGTTCTTC.

This clonotype was seen only a few times. The rearrangement joins TRBV19 to TRBJ2-2, with unresolved D. CDR3 length: 14 residues. CDR1 LNHDA and CDR2 SQIVND come from the germline V gene (reference sequence). The ends were cut back, 1 base at V and 6 bases at J, with 9 bases in the middle. The CDR3 sequence is CASSIGPVAGELFF. CDR3 sequence (DNA): TGTGCCAGTAGTATAGGGCCGGTGGCCGGGGAGCTGTTTTTT.

This clonotype occurred many times. The J gene is TRBJ2-2, the V gene TRBV27; D is possibly TRBD1 or TRBD2 (5 bases each). CDR1 and CDR2 from the germline V gene are MNHEY and SMNVEV (reference sequence). V was cut by 3 bases and J by 7 bases, with 18 bases left in between. The CDR3 loop spans 16 amino acids. CDR3 sequence reads: CASSFTGLADIGELFF. DNA for the CDR3: TGTGCCAGCAGTTTCACGGGGCTCGCGGATATCGGGGAGCTGTTTTTT.

CDR3 sequence (DNA): TGTGCCAGCATTAATGGACTAGCGGGAGTCATTGAGCAGTTCTTC. Its translation is CASINGLAGVIEQFF. The chain is built from TRBV6-1 and TRBJ2-1; 13 nucleotides line up with TRBD2. Germline V gene sequence: CDR1 MNHNS, CDR2 SASEGT. Unmatched junction bases numbered 9, after V lost 7 bases and J lost 9 bases. This CDR3 contains 15 residues.

This clonotype has only a few counts. The J gene is TRBJ1-1, the V gene TRBV5-1; a weak D match, TRBD1 (5 bases). The V gene's germline CDR1 is SGHRS and CDR2 YFSETQ. V dropped 1 base and J dropped 0 bases, with 10 bases sitting between them. The CDR3 covers 15 residues. For the CDR3, the DNA is TGCGCCAGCAGCTTGTTGGCAGGGATGAACACTGAAGCTTTCTTT. Protein product: CASSLLAGMNTEAFF.

CDR3 protein: CASSSRVDSPLHF. DNA of the CDR3: TGTGCCAGCAGCTCGCGGGTTGATTCACCCCTCCACTTT. The rearrangement links TRBV7-2 to TRBJ1-6; D is undetermined. This CDR3 is built from 13 residues. The ends were cut back, 4 bases at V and 8 bases at J, with 9 bases in the middle. Germline CDR1 SGHTA, CDR2 FQGNSA.

This clonotype appeared a few times. The rearrangement links TRBV24-1 to TRBJ1-2, with 7 bases matching TRBD1. V dropped 3 bases and J dropped 1; count of bases not matched to a gene: 4. The CDR3 is made up of 15 amino acids. Germline V gene sequence: CDR1 KGHDR, CDR2 SFDVKD. CDR3 DNA sequence: TGTGCCACCAGTGATCCGGGGGACAGTAACTATGGCTACACCTTC. This gives the protein CATSDPGDSNYGYTF.

The CDR3 reads CASSVSSYNSPLHF. DNA for the CDR3: TGTGCCAGCAGCGTTAGCTCCTATAATTCACCCCTCCACTTT. The chain couples TRBV27 to TRBJ1-6; D gene unclear. Germline-derived CDR1 and CDR2 are MNHEY and SMNVEV (reference sequence). V lost 6 bases, J lost 0 bases, and 6 bases lay in between. The CDR3 extends over 14 amino acids.

The rearrangement joins TRBV19 to TRBJ2-7; the match to TRBD1 covers 8 bases. This CDR3 comprises 16 residues. The V gene's germline CDR1 is LNHDA and CDR2 SQIVND (reference sequence). The CDR3 DNA sequence: TGTGCTTGTAAACGGAGGGGACAGGCCTCTTCGGAGGAGCAGTACTTC. Amino acid sequence: CACKRRGQASSEEQYF.

This clonotype was detected only a few times. CDR3 amino acids: CASSLRTSGSLDEQYF. In DNA form, the CDR3 reads TGTGCCAGCAGCTTGAGGACTAGCGGGAGTTTAGACGAGCAGTACTTC. This rearrangement joins TRBV5-5 to TRBJ2-7; TRBD2 matches 13 bases. Germline values: CDR1 SGHKS, CDR2 YYEKEE (reference sequence). J was trimmed by 5 bases and V by 1 base; bases with no gene match: 6. The CDR3 is made up of 16 amino acids.

Notes on this clonotype: Possible read error: a much larger clone is one base away. Here the CDR3 omits its conserved ending phenylalanine or tryptophan, so a read error is the likely source. The chain joins TRBV29-1 to TRBJ2-3, with 10 positions matching TRBD2. The CDR3 contains 15 residues. Germline CDR1 is SQVTM and CDR2 is ANQGSEA. Losses at the gene ends were 1 base for V and 5 bases for J; bases not matched to a gene: 6. The CDR3 spells CSVEVVAGGRDTQYS. Here the CDR3 DNA reads TGCAGCGTTGAAGTAGTAGCGGGAGGTCGAGATACGCAGTATTCT.

CDR3 DNA sequence: TGTGCCAGCAGCTTGTCGAGCGGGTTGAGGAACACTGAAGCTTTCTTT. This codes for CASSLSSGLRNTEAFF. The V call is TRBV5-4, the J call TRBJ1-1; unclear D gene. Trimming removed 1 base from V and 1 base from J, with 14 bases in between. The CDR3 runs 16 residues. The germline CDR1 and CDR2 sequences are SGHNT and YYREEE (reference sequence). Combining the CDR3 with reference TRBV5-4 and TRBJ1-1 gives the whole variable domain ETGVTQSPTHLIKTRGQQVTLRCSSQSGHNTVSWYQQALGQGPQFIFQYYREEENGRGNFPPRFSGLQFPNYSSELNVNALELDDSALYLCASSLSSGLRNTEAFFGQGTRLTVV.

This clonotype was recorded many times. This CDR3 is CASSSIPPEQYF. The DNA of the CDR3 is TGTGCCAGCAGTTCAATACCCCCGGAGCAGTACTTC. The gene calls are TRBV28 and TRBJ2-7, with D unresolved. The CDR3 extends over 12 amino acids. Germline lookup yields CDR1 MDHEN and CDR2 SYDVKM. With 4 bases removed from V and 7 bases from J, the gap between germline ends came to 11 bases.

This clonotype has a count of ten or more. The V gene is TRBV7-2, the J gene TRBJ2-7; D unclear. Germline V gene sequence: CDR1 SGHTA, CDR2 FQGNSA. Trimming stripped 4 bases from V and 0 bases from J, with 7 bases between. This CDR3 has 13 amino acids. CDR3: CASSSTASYEQYF. CDR3 bases: TGTGCCAGCAGCTCCACGGCCTCCTACGAGCAGTACTTC.

Notes on this clonotype: The junction does not match germline at one end; this may be a read error. The rearrangement joins TRBV9 to TRBJ2-3; 8 bases agree with TRBD2. The length of the CDR3 is 15 residues. Germline V CDR1 and CDR2: SGDLS, YYNGEE. The DNA of the CDR3 is TGTGCCAGCAACGTAGGCGGGAGGTACACAGATACGCAGTATTTT. It codes for CASNVGGRYTDTQYF.

The table lists this clonotype with many counts. The chain joins TRBV27 to TRBJ1-2; D remains unclear. Germline CDR1 is MNHEY and CDR2 is SMNVEV (reference sequence). V gave up 5 bases and J gave up 0 bases, with 16 bases separating them. The CDR3 is 16 residues long. The CDR3 sequence: CASSPSPRVANYGYTF. For the CDR3, the DNA is TGTGCCAGCAGTCCCTCCCCCCGGGTGGCTAACTATGGCTACACCTTC.

In its sample, this clonotype was seen once. The V and J genes are TRBV10-3 and TRBJ1-1, with a weak D call TRBD1 (6 bases). Germline V lookup: CDR1 ENHRY, CDR2 SYGVKD. The ends were cut back, 7 bases at V and 2 bases at J, with 11 bases in the middle. The CDR3 is made up of 13 amino acids. The chain's CDR3 is CAITGTLNTEAFF. The DNA for the CDR3 is TGTGCCATCACCGGGACACTCAACACTGAAGCTTTCTTT.

The chain is built from TRBV7-6 and TRBJ2-5, with a possible D match to TRBD1 (7 bases). The germline V gene encodes CDR1 SGHVS and CDR2 FNYEAQ. This CDR3 contains 14 residues. Trimming took off 8 bases at V and 5 bases at J, with 18 bases between the two ends. CDR3 amino acids: CASALTGRSETQYF. The CDR3 DNA reads TGTGCCAGCGCCCTGACAGGGAGGTCGGAGACCCAGTACTTC.

The CDR3, as DNA: TGTGCCAGCAGCCTGGCCGGGACTAGCAAGTCGCCCGGGGAGCTGTTTTTT. It specifies CASSLAGTSKSPGELFF. This chain connects TRBV5-4 to TRBJ2-2; TRBD2 aligns across 9 bases. Germline trimming cut 4 bases from V and 6 bases from J; bases unmatched to any gene: 13. Germline assignment: CDR1 SGHNT and CDR2 YYREEE (reference sequence). CDR3 length: 17 amino acids.

Here the CDR3 DNA reads TGCAGCGTGACGGGACTAGCGGGAGGAGGGACCGGGGAGCTGTTTTTT. Its protein product is CSVTGLAGGGTGELFF. The rearrangement links TRBV29-1 to TRBJ2-2; 15 positions agree with TRBD2. After removal of 6 bases from V and 5 bases from J, the junction contained 7 bases not matched to a gene. Germline values: CDR1 SQVTM, CDR2 ANQGSEA. The CDR3 is made up of 16 amino acids.

The table lists this clonotype with many counts. The V and J genes are TRBV2 and TRBJ2-2; no reliable D call. Per the germline V gene, CDR1 is SNHLY and CDR2 is FYNNEI. CDR3 length equals 16 residues. Trimming removed 7 bases at V and 0 bases at J, with 15 bases between. DNA of the CDR3: TGTGCCAGCACCCTTTTCGAGGTCGCGAACACCGGGGAGCTGTTTTTT. Translation gives CASTLFEVANTGELFF. The variable domain in full, completed from reference TRBV2 and TRBJ2-2, reads EPEVTQTPSHQVTQMGQEVILRCVPISNHLYFYWYRQILGQKVEFLVSFYNNEISEKSEIFDDQFSVERPDGSNFTLKIRSTKLEDSAMYFCASTLFEVANTGELFFGEGSRLTVL.

This clonotype was counted a few times. The rearrangement links TRBV5-1 to TRBJ1-1, with unresolved D. CDR3 length equals 14 residues. Trimming stripped 6 bases from V and 6 bases from J, with 18 bases between. Germline V gene data show CDR1 as SGHRS and CDR2 as YFSETQ. In DNA form, the CDR3 reads TGCGCCAGCAATAAGGGAGCATCAGGAGCTGAAGCTTTCTTT. It yields the protein CASNKGASGAEAFF.

This clonotype occurred many times. The chain has TRBV28 and TRBJ2-1; maybe TRBD1 (6 bases). The V gene lost 10 bases and the J gene lost 5 bases, with 12 bases spanning the gap. The CDR3 runs to 12 residues. CDR1 and CDR2 (germline): MDHEN, SYDVKM. Here the CDR3 reads CAIRTADNEQFF. In DNA form, the CDR3 reads TGTGCCATCCGGACAGCCGACAATGAGCAGTTCTTC.